What follows is one TCR beta chain and its context. From RNA transcripts, TCR beta CDR3 regions were amplified. With the HTBI primer set, the TCR CDR3 went through a first round of RT-PCR. Each CDR3 protein gets one entry after TCRdb re-called the multiplex PCR reads with MiXCR. Among 350,000 to 500,000 distinct CDR3 sequences listed, roughly 15% were seen once. The data derive from a study of T cells in Graves' hyperthyroidism and ophthalmopathy. Germline V lookup: CDR1 MNHNS, CDR2 SASEGT. After removal of 3 bases from V and 3 bases from J, the junction contained 2 bases not matched to a gene. This CDR3 region has 14 residues.

The chain is built from TRBV6-1 and TRBJ1-3, with 7 bases that match TRBD1. The sample consisted of blood. The sequence was collected from a woman younger than 35 with Graves' hyperthyroidism. This CDR3 reads CASSEGQLGNTIYF. The CDR3 DNA sequence: TGTGCCAGCAGTGAGGGACAGCTTGGAAACACCATATATTTT.